One and the same sample provided the 24 T cell receptor beta chains below, sequenced in a study of metastatic and nonmetastatic thyroid tumors. From the PCR reads, TCRdb re-called clones with MiXCR. The sample lists 25,000 to 30,000 clones; about 3.9% were seen once. No patient received treatment before thyroid surgery. Sequencing was performed on blood. The receptors here all came from a male donor with papillary thyroid cancer or a benign thyroid nodule (not recorded which). Some clones in this sample may be carry-over from other donors' samples.

Concerning this clone itself: At one boundary the junction diverges from the germline segment, which might be a read error. The rearrangement uses TRBV15 and TRBJ1-1; 7 bases are a match to TRBD1. This CDR3 comprises 14 residues. Looked up from germline, CDR1 is LNHNV and CDR2 is YYDKDF (reference sequence). CDR3 coding DNA: TGTGCCACCAGCATAGCAGGGGGTGACACTGAATCTTTCTTT. Protein: CATSIAGGDTESFF. The full variable domain, completed using reference TRBV15 and TRBJ1-1, is DAMVIQNPRYQVTQFGKPVTLSCSQTLNHNVMYWYQQKSSQAPKLLFHYYDKDFNNEADTPDNFQSRRPNTSFCFLDIRSPGLGDTAMYLCATSIAGGDTESFFGQGTRLTVV.

The table lists this clone with many counts. The chain links TRBV25-1 to TRBJ2-1, with D possibly matching TRBD2 (5 bases). V was cut by 2 bases and J by 4 bases, with 12 bases left in between. This CDR3 comprises 15 residues. Germline V CDR1 and CDR2: MGHDK, SYGVNS. The CDR3: CASSEGPAEYNEQFF. The DNA for the CDR3 is TGTGCCAGCAGTGAAGGCCCAGCGGAGTACAATGAGCAGTTCTTC.

The chain recombines TRBV9 with TRBJ2-3, with 9 bases fitting TRBD1. The J segment lost 8 bases and the V segment lost 7 bases, leaving 14 bases of the junction unmatched. Germline lookup yields CDR1 SGDLS and CDR2 YYNGEE. This CDR3 has 15 residues. This CDR3 is CASGPSRDRVTTQYF. Written as DNA, the CDR3 is TGTGCCAGCGGCCCGAGCCGGGACAGGGTGACTACGCAGTATTTT.

The gene calls are TRBV6-1 and TRBJ2-1; D is possibly TRBD1 (7 bases). Trimming left V 9 bases short and J 15 bases short, with 18 bases between. This CDR3 is built from 11 residues. Germline V CDR1 and CDR2: MNHNS, SASEGT. CDR3 nucleotide sequence: TGTGCCAGTCGGAGGGGGCGCATTCTGTTCTTC. Residues: CASRRGRILFF.

This clone has just a few counts. The chain has TRBV6-1 and TRBJ1-2; no clear D gene. The CDR3 is 13 amino acids. In germline, CDR1 is MNHNS, CDR2 SASEGT. V was cut by 10 bases and J by 4 bases, with 16 bases left in between. The CDR3 reads CATMDGQRYGYTF. CDR3 DNA: TGTGCCACCATGGATGGGCAGCGCTATGGCTACACCTTC.

Within the sample, this clone is medium-sized (0.01 to 0.1%). The chain is built from TRBV28 and TRBJ2-7; 11 positions agree with TRBD2. V lost 8 bases to trimming and J lost 3 bases; unmatched junction nucleotides: 12. Germline V gene data show CDR1 as MDHEN and CDR2 as SYDVKM. This CDR3 has 16 amino acids. Here the CDR3 DNA reads TGTGCCAGCTCCGGGACTAGCGGATCCCGCTTCTACGAGCAGTACTTC. As protein: CASSGTSGSRFYEQYF.

By share of the sample, this clone is medium-sized. Here the CDR3 DNA reads TGTGCCAGCAGGGGGGGCCCTGACGTCCTGACTTTC. It encodes CASRGGPDVLTF. The V and J genes are TRBV12-3 or TRBV12-4 and TRBJ2-6; perhaps D is TRBD1 or TRBD2 (6 bases each). This CDR3 spans 12 amino acids. With 6 bases removed from V and 11 bases from J, the gap between germline ends came to 11 bases.

J is TRBJ2-7 and V is TRBV6-2 or TRBV6-3; unclear D gene. This CDR3 spans 12 amino acids. V dropped 3 bases and J dropped 5 bases, with 8 bases sitting between them. Germline loops: CDR1 MNHEY, CDR2 SVGEGT. The CDR3 loop reads CASSYSRNEQYF. The CDR3, as DNA: TGTGCCAGCAGTTATTCCCGGAACGAGCAGTACTTC.

The J gene is TRBJ2-5, the V gene TRBV20-1, with TRBD2 matching over 8 bases. Germline V gene sequence: CDR1 DFQATT, CDR2 SNEGSKA (reference sequence). The CDR3 consists of 16 residues. The trim removed 6 bases at V and 2 bases at J, leaving 14 bases unmatched. The CDR3 region is CSATPLAVCSQETQYF. DNA of the CDR3: TGCAGTGCCACCCCACTAGCGGTATGTTCTCAAGAGACCCAGTACTTC.

This clone was seen at least ten times. The J gene is TRBJ1-3, the V gene TRBV4-1; D call uncertain. This CDR3 is 15 amino acids long. Looked up from germline, CDR1 is MGHRA and CDR2 is YSYEKL. The V and J ends lost 0 bases and 0 bases respectively, with 6 bases between them. Here the CDR3 reads CASSQDRYSGNTIYF. In DNA form, the CDR3 reads TGCGCCAGCAGCCAAGATCGGTACTCTGGAAACACCATATATTTT.

This sequence joins TRBV28 and TRBJ1-2; TRBD1 is a possible D gene (6 bases). CDR3 size: 16 residues. Germline loops: CDR1 MDHEN, CDR2 SYDVKM. Trimming shortened V by 3 bases and J by 0 bases, and 14 bases separated the two germline ends. CDR3 amino acids: CASSFRGTTPNYGYTF. CDR3 nucleotide sequence: TGTGCCAGCAGTTTTAGGGGGACGACACCTAACTATGGCTACACCTTC.

In this sample, this clone turned up many times. The sample holds other DNA sequences that translate to the same CDR3. V usage is TRBV27 and J usage is TRBJ2-3, with 14 bases lining up with TRBD2. Germline V gene sequence: CDR1 MNHEY, CDR2 SMNVEV (reference sequence). CDR3 length: 16 residues. Losses at the gene ends were 4 bases for V and 3 bases for J; bases not matched to a gene: 3. The DNA for the CDR3 is TGTGCCAGCAGTTCCCGACTAGCGGGAGGGACAGATACGCAGTATTTT. Translating it yields CASSSRLAGGTDTQYF.

This clone appeared many times. The chain is built from TRBV10-2 and TRBJ2-5, with D unresolved. CDR1 is WSHSY and CDR2 is SAAADI in the germline V gene. The CDR3 consists of 15 residues. Between the trimmed V and J ends, which lost 0 bases and 5 bases, there was a span of 13 bases. The CDR3 is CASSESNWALETQYF. The DNA of the CDR3 is TGCGCCAGCAGTGAGTCGAATTGGGCGTTGGAGACCCAGTACTTC.

This clone came up a few times. The chain combines TRBV6-1 with TRBJ2-3; perhaps TRBD1 as D (6 bases). The CDR3 is 15 residues long. V lost 8 bases and J 6 bases, leaving 21 bases between the germline ends. Germline loops: CDR1 MNHNS, CDR2 SASEGT. The CDR3 spells CASEASGHLGDTQYF. CDR3 nucleotide sequence: TGTGCCAGCGAGGCATCGGGACACTTGGGGGATACGCAGTATTTT.

This clone is medium-sized (0.01 to 0.1%) within its sample. The chain uses TRBV6-1 and TRBJ1-6; D is uncertain. Deletions cut 7 bases from V and 9 bases from J, with 16 bases between. CDR1 and CDR2 from the germline V gene are MNHNS and SASEGT. There are 14 residues in the CDR3. This CDR3 is CASILDVQGSPLHF. In DNA, the CDR3 is TGTGCCAGCATCTTGGACGTTCAAGGTTCACCCCTCCACTTT.

Relative to its sample, this clone is medium-sized. This rearrangement joins TRBV2 to TRBJ2-3; D unclear. The CDR3 runs 13 residues. Germline V CDR1 and CDR2: SNHLY, FYNNEI. Trimming left V 6 bases short and J 4 bases short, with 11 bases between. This CDR3 reads CASSLLDADTQYF. CDR3 nucleotides: TGTGCCAGCAGCCTACTGGACGCAGATACGCAGTATTTT.

This clone has at least ten counts. V is TRBV6-1 and J is TRBJ2-7; the D gene is possibly TRBD2 (5 bases). V was pared by 5 bases and J by 4 bases, with 18 bases between. This CDR3 spans 15 amino acids. The germline CDR1 and CDR2 sequences are MNHNS and SASEGT. In nucleotides, the CDR3 is TGTGCCAGCAGTAACCCGACTATCAACTATTACGAGCAGTACTTC. It encodes CASSNPTINYYEQYF.

This clone was counted at least ten times. The V call is TRBV19, the J call TRBJ2-3; the D is unclear. CDR1 is LNHDA, CDR2 SQIVND, per germline (reference sequence). V lost 9 bases and J 2 bases, leaving 15 bases between the germline ends. CDR3 length: 14 residues. The CDR3 DNA sequence: TGTGCCAGCACGCGCGCCCTCATCACAGATACGCAGTATTTT. Translating it yields CASTRALITDTQYF.

This clone appeared a few times. The V and J genes are TRBV6-1 and TRBJ2-7, with D unresolved. CDR3 length equals 14 residues. V lost 6 bases to trimming and J lost 0 bases, with 12 bases between them. The germline CDR1 and CDR2 sequences are MNHNS and SASEGT. This CDR3 is CASSPGGSSYEQYF. In nucleotides, the CDR3 is TGTGCCAGCAGCCCCGGCGGAAGCTCCTACGAGCAGTACTTC.

There are many counts of this clone. The chain joins TRBV11-1 to TRBJ2-1, with 14 bases fitting TRBD2. CDR3 size: 16 residues. The germline CDR1 and CDR2 sequences are SGHAT and FQDESV (reference sequence). The V gene end was trimmed by 1 base and the J gene end by 8 bases; junction bases not matched to a gene: 4. CDR3 coding DNA: TGTGCCAGCAGCTTAGGGGGACTAGCGGGAGTATATGAGCAGTTCTTC. Encoded protein: CASSLGGLAGVYEQFF.

This clone showed up many times. The rearrangement joins TRBV30 to TRBJ2-5, with 9 positions matching TRBD2. This CDR3 comprises 19 residues. Germline CDR1 is GTSNPN and CDR2 is SVGIG (reference sequence). The junction had 16 bases not matched to a gene; V was cut back by 1 base and J by 1 base. The DNA for the CDR3 is TGTGCCTGGAGTGGTGTAGGACTAGCGAACCCTGGGCTCCAAGAGACCCAGTACTTC. Its protein product is CAWSGVGLANPGLQETQYF.

This chain links TRBV7-3 with TRBJ1-1; D ambiguous. The CDR3 consists of 13 residues. The V and J ends lost 3 bases and 1 base respectively, with 6 bases between them. The germline gives CDR1 SGHTA, CDR2 FQGTGA. CDR3 coding DNA: TGTGCCAGCAGCTTTGACAAGAACACTGAAGCTTTCTTT. Amino acids: CASSFDKNTEAFF.

This clone was seen a handful of times. CDR3 DNA: TGTGCCAGCAGAATAGCGGGAGACTACAATGAGCAGTTCTTC. It translates to CASRIAGDYNEQFF. The gene calls are TRBV6-2 or TRBV6-3 and TRBJ2-1, with 9 bases matching TRBD2. V was pared by 6 bases and J by 3 bases, with 3 bases of the junction left unmatched. There are 14 residues in the CDR3. Germline V lookup: CDR1 MNHEY, CDR2 SVGEGT.

The rearrangement uses TRBV27 and TRBJ1-2; D is unclear. The CDR3 sequence is 13 residues long. V shed 5 bases and J shed 4 bases, with 11 bases lying between them. Germline V CDR1 and CDR2: MNHEY, SMNVEV (reference sequence). As DNA, the CDR3 is TGTGCCAGCAGTCCTTTGGATGCCTATGGCTACACCTTC. Protein product: CASSPLDAYGYTF.